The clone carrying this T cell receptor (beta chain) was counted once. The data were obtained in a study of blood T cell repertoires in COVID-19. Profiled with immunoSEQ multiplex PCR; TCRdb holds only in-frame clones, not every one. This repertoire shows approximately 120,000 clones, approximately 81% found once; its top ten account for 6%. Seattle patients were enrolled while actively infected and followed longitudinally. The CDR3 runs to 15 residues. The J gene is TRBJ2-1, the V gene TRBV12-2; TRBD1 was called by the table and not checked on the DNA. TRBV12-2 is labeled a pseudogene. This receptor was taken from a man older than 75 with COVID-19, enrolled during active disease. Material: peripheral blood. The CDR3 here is CASRRGGEFYNEQFF. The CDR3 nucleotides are TGTGCAAGTCGCCGAGGGGGAGAATTCTACAATGAGCAGTTCTTC.